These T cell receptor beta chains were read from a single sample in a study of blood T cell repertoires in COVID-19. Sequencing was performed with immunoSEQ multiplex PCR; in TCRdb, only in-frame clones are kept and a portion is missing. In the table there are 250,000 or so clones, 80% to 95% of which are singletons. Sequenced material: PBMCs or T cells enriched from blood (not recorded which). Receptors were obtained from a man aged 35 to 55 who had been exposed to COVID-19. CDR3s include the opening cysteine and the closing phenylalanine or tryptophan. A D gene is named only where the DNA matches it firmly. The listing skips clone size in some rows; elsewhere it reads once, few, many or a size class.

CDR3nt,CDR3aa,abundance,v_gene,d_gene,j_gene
TGTGCCAGCAGCGTACAGGGCACAGATACGCAGTATTTT,CASSVQGTDTQYF,once,TRBV9,NA,TRBJ2-3
TGTGCCAGCAGCCGTTCGGGAAGGTACAATGAGCAGTTCTTC,CASSRSGRYNEQFF,NA,TRBV28,NA,TRBJ2-1
TGTGCCAGCAGCCAAGCCCCCGGGACAGATTATAATGACTATGGCTACACCTTC,CASSQAPGTDYNDYGYTF,NA,TRBV5-4,TRBD1,TRBJ1-2
TGTGCCACCAGCAGAGATGGACAGGGTGGGGATGAAAAACTGTTTTTT,CATSRDGQGGDEKLFF,NA,TRBV15,TRBD1,TRBJ1-4
TGTGCCACCAGCAGAGACGGGACAGCGGATAACTATGGCTACACCTTC,CATSRDGTADNYGYTF,NA,TRBV15,TRBD1,TRBJ1-2
TGTGCCAGTAGTGTTACAGGGACGCGGGGCTACACCTTC,CASSVTGTRGYTF,NA,TRBV19,NA,TRBJ1-2
TGTGCCAGTAGTAACCCGGGAGGGCCCGGCTCACCCCTCCACTTT,CASSNPGGPGSPLHF,NA,TRBV19,NA,TRBJ1-6
TGTGCCATCAGTGAGGAGGGAGACTTCCCGGCGGGGGACTCCTACGAGCAGTACTTC,CAISEEGDFPAGDSYEQYF,NA,TRBV10-3,TRBD2,TRBJ2-7
TGTGCCAGTATCTCGGAGACCGGGGAGCTGTTTTTT,CASISETGELFF,NA,TRBV19,NA,TRBJ2-2
TGTGCCAGCAGCCCGACAGGCAGAGAGTTCTCTGGAAACACCATATATTTT,CASSPTGREFSGNTIYF,few,TRBV5-6,NA,TRBJ1-3
TGTGCCACCAGCAGAGCAATTTCGGGGTGGGAGACCCAGTACTTC,CATSRAISGWETQYF,NA,TRBV15,NA,TRBJ2-5
TGTGCCAGTAGTGTCGGAGTTTGGCGCACAGATACGCAGTATTTT,CASSVGVWRTDTQYF,NA,TRBV19,NA,TRBJ2-3
TGCGCCAGCAGTCCGTCATCGGGGTTTTCCGGGGAGCTGTTTTTT,CASSPSSGFSGELFF,many,TRBV5-1,NA,TRBJ2-2
TGTGCCAGCAGCCCACAGGGGGCTATAGGTGGTACGCAGTATTTT,CASSPQGAIGGTQYF,NA,TRBV3-1/TRBV3-2,TRBD1,TRBJ2-3
TGCGCCAGCAGCCCAGGACATACCAACTATGGCTACACCTTC,CASSPGHTNYGYTF,NA,TRBV5-1,NA,TRBJ1-2
TGTGCCAGCAGTCCCTCGGGACAGGGTCCCCCTGGGGCCAACGTCCTGACTTTC,CASSPSGQGPPGANVLTF,NA,TRBV27,TRBD1,TRBJ2-6
TGCGCCAGCAGCCAGGGACAGGGGAACACCGGGGAGCTGTTTTTT,CASSQGQGNTGELFF,NA,TRBV5-1,TRBD1,TRBJ2-2
TGCAGTGCGAGTACCGGGACAGGGATTAAGTTCCAGCATTTT,CSASTGTGIKFQHF,NA,TRBV20-1,TRBD1,TRBJ1-5
TGTGCCAGCAGCCGTGGACAGGGCAGCCAGCCCCAGCATTTT,CASSRGQGSQPQHF,NA,TRBV14,TRBD1,TRBJ1-5
TGCGCCAGCAGCCAAGATGGGGGGGGGTCCTACAATGAGCAGTTCTTC,CASSQDGGGSYNEQFF,NA,TRBV4-3,TRBD2,TRBJ2-1
TGTGCCAGCAGTTACCCGGGACAGGGTTTTGGCTACACCTTC,CASSYPGQGFGYTF,NA,TRBV28,TRBD1,TRBJ1-2
TGTGCCAGCAGCTTAAGGCAGGGGCAAAATCAGCCCCAGCATTTT,CASSLRQGQNQPQHF,NA,TRBV7-6,NA,TRBJ1-5
TGCGCCAGCAGCCGTATAAATCCTAGCGGGGCTCACGAGCAGTACTTC,CASSRINPSGAHEQYF,NA,TRBV5-1,TRBD2,TRBJ2-7
TGTGCTAGTGCCTTTCAGGGAACGTGGCAGCCCCAGCATTTT,CASAFQGTWQPQHF,NA,TRBV12-5,NA,TRBJ1-5
TGCAGCGTTGTTCACGGGTCGAACACCGGGGAGCTGTTTTTT,CSVVHGSNTGELFF,NA,TRBV29-1,NA,TRBJ2-2
TGTGCCAGCAGCGAGGGGGATTCCAATTCACCCCTCCACTTT,CASSEGDSNSPLHF,NA,TRBV7-3,NA,TRBJ1-6
TGTGCCAGCAGCTTTTCCCTTGGCGGAAACATTCAGTACTTC,CASSFSLGGNIQYF,NA,TRBV11-2,NA,TRBJ2-4